Following are 8 T cell receptor beta chains from one sample sequenced in a study of CD8 T cells in ankylosing spondylitis. A single record per CDR3 protein comes from TCRdb applying MiXCR to the 5' RACE reads. This table has around 280,000 distinct CDR3 sequences, around 20% appearing once. The source material was blood, either unsorted or a sorted T cell fraction (not recorded which). These receptors were taken from a male donor with ankylosing spondylitis or in good health (not recorded which).

This clonotype was observed a few times. This chain's CDR3 is CASSFDGAANNEQFF. The CDR3 region has the DNA TGTGCCAGCAGTTTCGATGGGGCTGCGAATAATGAGCAGTTCTTC. J is TRBJ2-1 and V is TRBV27; D may be TRBD1 (5 bases). Trimming removed 3 bases from V and 7 bases from J, with 16 bases in between. The CDR3 covers 15 residues. In germline, CDR1 is MNHEY, CDR2 SMNVEV (reference sequence).

The table lists this clonotype with a few counts. The chain couples TRBV15 to TRBJ2-3; perhaps TRBD2 as D (6 bases). The germline V and J ends were trimmed by 11 bases and 2 bases, with 20 bases remaining between them. CDR3 length: 15 residues. Germline CDR1 and CDR2: LNHNV and YYDKDF (reference sequence). CDR3 in amino acids: CAAGTLADLTDTQYF. The CDR3 nucleotides are TGTGCCGCAGGAACACTAGCAGATCTCACAGATACGCAGTATTTT.

This clonotype was recorded only once. The chain links TRBV13 to TRBJ2-1, with 9 bases that match TRBD2. This CDR3 has 17 amino acids. The V gene's germline CDR1 is PRHDT and CDR2 FYEKMQ (reference sequence). The J segment lost 2 bases and the V segment lost 7 bases, leaving 12 bases of the junction unmatched. The CDR3 sequence is CASTNSRASGTYNEQFF. The DNA for the CDR3 is TGTGCCAGCACCAATTCGCGGGCTAGCGGGACCTACAATGAGCAGTTCTTC.

V is TRBV5-6 and J is TRBJ2-7; tentative D call: TRBD1 (6 bases). Trimming took off 0 bases at V and 10 bases at J, with 17 bases between the two ends. The CDR3 runs 14 residues. CDR1 SGHDT and CDR2 YYEEEE come from the germline V gene. CDR3 sequence reads: CASSLGPQGFGQYV. The CDR3 region has the DNA TGTGCCAGCAGCTTGGGACCCCAGGGGTTCGGCCAGTACGTC.

This clonotype turned up a few times. The chain joins TRBV7-9 to TRBJ1-2; the match to TRBD1 covers 7 bases. The junction had 8 bases not matched to a gene; V was cut back by 4 bases and J by 3 bases. This CDR3 has 15 amino acids. Germline assignment: CDR1 SEHNR and CDR2 FQNEAQ (reference sequence). CDR3 sequence (DNA): TGTGCCAGCAGCTCAAAGACAGGGTCTGACTATGGCTACACCTTC. Its translation is CASSSKTGSDYGYTF. Drawing the rest from reference TRBV7-9 and TRBJ1-2, the complete variable domain is DTGVSQNPRHKITKRGQNVTFRCDPISEHNRLYWYRQTLGQGPEFLTYFQNEAQLEKSRLLSDRFSAERPKGSFSTLEIQRTEQGDSAMYLCASSSKTGSDYGYTFGSGTRLTVV.

V gene TRBV9 combines with J gene TRBJ2-2, with a tentative D call TRBD2 (6 bases). Germline V gene lookup returns CDR1 SGDLS and CDR2 YYNGEE. CDR3 length equals 14 residues. V gave up 0 bases and J gave up 7 bases, with 10 bases separating them. The CDR3 DNA is TGTGCCAGCAGCGTAGTAGCGGTTGGCGGGGAGCTGTTTTTT. Translated: CASSVVAVGGELFF.

This clonotype showed up just a few times. The chain uses TRBV5-1 and TRBJ1-3; 9 positions match TRBD1. The trim removed 0 bases at V and 8 bases at J, leaving 9 bases unmatched. The germline CDR1 and CDR2 sequences are SGHRS and YFSETQ. This CDR3 region has 16 residues. In DNA form, the CDR3 reads TGCGCCAGCAGCTTGGGGACAGGGGCTGGTCGGGACACCATATATTTT. Translation gives CASSLGTGAGRDTIYF.

The chain joins TRBV2 to TRBJ2-1, with TRBD2 matching over 11 bases. The CDR3 spans 15 residues. Germline V lookup: CDR1 SNHLY, CDR2 FYNNEI. Trimming removed 5 bases from V and 6 bases from J; junction bases left unmatched: 6. For the CDR3, the DNA is TGTGCCAGCAGTTTCACTAGCGGGGGCCGCAATGAGCAGTTCTTC. This sequence encodes CASSFTSGGRNEQFF.